Listed below are T cell receptor beta chains from one sample, sequenced in a study of blood T cell repertoires in COVID-19. Method: immunoSEQ multiplex PCR; TCRdb's copy keeps in-frame clones and lacks some. The sample includes 150,000 to 200,000 clones, 75% to 80% of them seen just once. Material for sequencing was peripheral blood. These receptors all stem from a woman in her 70s with acute or convalescent COVID-19. CDR3s include the opening cysteine and the closing phenylalanine or tryptophan. D genes are given only for firm matches. Clone size is not always given. Where it is, it says once, few, many or a class for expanded clones.

TRBV10-3	.	TRBJ1-3	16	.	CAISESTRPPGNTIYF	TGTGCCATCAGTGAGTCGACCAGGCCCCCTGGAAACACCATATATTTT
TRBV7-9	.	TRBJ2-2	14	TRBD1	CASLMTGYTGELFF	TGTGCCAGTTTAATGACAGGGTATACCGGGGAGCTGTTTTTT
TRBV30	.	TRBJ2-2	14	.	CAWSYNAGTGELFF	TGTGCCTGGAGTTATAATGCGGGGACCGGGGAGCTGTTTTTT
TRBV19	.	TRBJ2-5	14	.	CASRKASNRETQYF	TGTGCCAGTAGGAAGGCCTCAAACAGGGAGACCCAGTACTTC
TRBV4-2	.	TRBJ2-3	19	TRBD2	CASSQRGTSGRAGPDTQYF	TGTGCCAGCAGCCAAAGGGGGACTAGCGGGAGGGCCGGCCCAGATACGCAGTATTTT
TRBV14	.	TRBJ2-1	15	TRBD2	CASSPFASGDNEQFF	TGTGCCAGCAGCCCCTTTGCTAGCGGGGACAATGAGCAGTTCTTC
TRBV3-1/TRBV3-2	once	TRBJ2-1	15	TRBD1	CASSTRTGRYNEQFF	TGTGCCAGCAGCACGCGGACAGGTAGATACAATGAGCAGTTCTTC
TRBV5-5	few	TRBJ2-7	13	.	CASSSGSSYEQYF	TGTGCCAGCAGCTCAGGTAGCTCCTACGAGCAGTACTTC
TRBV19	once	TRBJ1-5	11	.	CASSIEQSQHF	TGTGCCAGTAGTATAGAACAGTCCCAGCATTTT
TRBV24-1	.	TRBJ2-1	15	.	CATGNAQGGRNEQFF	TGTGCCACCGGTAACGCTCAGGGGGGACGCAATGAGCAGTTCTTC
TRBV30	.	TRBJ2-4	14	TRBD1	CAWSVTDRGDIQYF	TGTGCCTGGAGTGTAACGGACAGGGGGGACATTCAGTACTTC
TRBV10-3	.	TRBJ2-2	15	.	CAISESPYRAGELFF	TGTGCCATCAGTGAGTCGCCGTACCGGGCCGGGGAGCTGTTTTTT
TRBV25-1	.	TRBJ1-2	16	TRBD1	CASSEVGGAGAYGYTF	TGTGCCAGCAGTGAGGTAGGGGGCGCTGGGGCCTATGGCTACACCTTC
TRBV6-1	.	TRBJ2-5	14	TRBD1	CASSERTGPGTQYF	TGTGCCAGCAGTGAACGGACAGGGCCGGGGACCCAGTACTTC
TRBV11-2	.	TRBJ1-2	16	TRBD1	CASSLAATGEAYGYTF	TGTGCCAGCAGCTTAGCGGCTACAGGGGAGGCCTATGGCTACACCTTC
TRBV3-1/TRBV3-2	.	TRBJ2-2	16	.	CASSNGGRTNTGELFF	TGTGCCAGCAGCAATGGAGGACGTACGAACACCGGGGAGCTGTTTTTT
TRBV19	once	TRBJ2-3	15	TRBD1	CASRDPDRGADTQYF	TGTGCCAGTAGGGATCCCGACAGGGGTGCAGATACGCAGTATTTT
TRBV10-2	.	TRBJ2-2	17	.	CASSDLGLADNTGELFF	TGCGCCAGCAGTGATTTGGGACTCGCTGATAACACCGGGGAGCTGTTTTTT
TRBV7-3	.	TRBJ2-1	15	TRBD2	CASSRLAGAWSEQFF	TGTGCCAGCAGCAGACTAGCGGGAGCGTGGTCTGAGCAGTTCTTC
TRBV29-1	.	TRBJ2-2	16	TRBD2	CSVVAERGASTGELFF	TGCAGCGTTGTCGCAGAGCGGGGTGCGAGCACCGGGGAGCTGTTTTTT
TRBV2	.	TRBJ2-7	16	TRBD1	CASTDPGQGHSYEQYF	TGTGCCAGCACCGACCCCGGACAGGGCCACTCCTACGAGCAGTACTTC
TRBV7-2	.	TRBJ1-2	13	.	CASSLVAGDGYTF	TGTGCCAGCAGCTTAGTGGCGGGGGATGGCTACACCTTC
TRBV7-3	many	TRBJ2-2	16	TRBD2	CASSFTGREGTGELFF	TGTGCCAGCAGCTTCACCGGGAGGGAGGGTACCGGGGAGCTGTTTTTT
TRBV7-7	.	TRBJ2-2	14	.	CASSLARGTGELFF	TGTGCCAGCAGCTTAGCGCGAGGGACCGGGGAGCTGTTTTTT
TRBV3-1/TRBV3-2	.	TRBJ2-4	16	.	CASSQDEDRTRGIQYF	TGTGCCAGCAGCCAAGATGAAGACCGAACCAGGGGCATTCAGTACTTC
TRBV2	.	TRBJ2-2	15	TRBD2	CASTGWTSGTGELFF	TGTGCCAGCACAGGATGGACTAGCGGTACCGGGGAGCTGTTTTTT
TRBV2	once	TRBJ1-2	14	.	CASSEATGNYGYTF	TGTGCCAGCAGTGAAGCGACAGGAAACTATGGCTACACCTTC
TRBV11-2	.	TRBJ2-1	16	TRBD2	CASSLRTSLGGGEQFF	TGTGCCAGCAGCTTACGGACTAGCCTGGGAGGGGGTGAGCAGTTCTTC
TRBV9	.	TRBJ2-3	18	TRBD2	CASSLSGTSGSAADTQYF	TGTGCCAGCAGCCTCTCCGGGACTAGCGGGAGTGCGGCAGATACGCAGTATTTT
TRBV24-1	once	TRBJ1-4	15	.	CATRTKGEWAEKLFF	TGTGCCACGCGAACTAAGGGGGAGTGGGCTGAAAAACTGTTTTTT
TRBV19	.	TRBJ2-1	15	.	CASSIRASSYNEQFF	TGTGCCAGTAGTATCAGGGCTAGCTCCTACAATGAGCAGTTCTTC
TRBV4-1	.	TRBJ2-1	18	TRBD2	CASSQRTSGRSPYNEQFF	TGCGCCAGCAGCCAACGCACTAGCGGGAGGTCGCCATACAATGAGCAGTTCTTC
TRBV30	.	TRBJ1-2	13	.	CAWSMGAGEGYTF	TGTGCCTGGAGTATGGGGGCCGGGGAGGGCTACACCTTC
TRBV20-1	.	TRBJ1-5	16	.	CSASSVGGGPNQPQHF	TGCAGTGCTAGTTCAGTTGGGGGCGGCCCAAATCAGCCCCAGCATTTT
TRBV5-6	.	TRBJ2-1	16	TRBD2	CASSLEAGGTFGEQFF	TGTGCCAGCAGCTTGGAGGCGGGAGGTACCTTCGGAGAGCAGTTCTTC
TRBV9	.	TRBJ2-5	15	TRBD1	CASSTRTGGRETQYF	TGTGCCAGCAGCACCCGGACAGGGGGAAGGGAGACCCAGTACTTC
TRBV5-4	few	TRBJ2-1	14	.	CASSLMTRLNEQFF	TGTGCCAGCAGCTTAATGACTAGATTGAATGAGCAGTTCTTC
TRBV10-3	.	TRBJ1-2	17	TRBD1	CAISESRGQGWAVGYTF	TGTGCCATCAGTGAGTCGCGGGGACAGGGTTGGGCTGTTGGCTACACCTTC
TRBV4-1	few	TRBJ1-1	17	TRBD1	CASSATADRAVDTEAFF	TGCGCCAGCAGCGCCACAGCCGACAGGGCGGTCGACACTGAAGCTTTCTTT
TRBV7-3	few	TRBJ2-2	15	TRBD2	CASSSLAGGTGELFF	TGTGCCAGCAGCTCACTAGCGGGAGGGACCGGGGAGCTGTTTTTT
TRBV4-2	once	TRBJ2-3	14	TRBD2	CASSQEFGRGTQYF	TGTGCCAGCAGCCAAGAATTCGGGAGGGGTACGCAGTATTTT
TRBV29-1	.	TRBJ2-5	13	TRBD1	CSVGQGSLETQYF	TGCAGCGTTGGACAGGGCAGTTTGGAGACCCAGTACTTC
TRBV13	.	TRBJ1-1	14	.	CASSGGAMNTEAFF	TGTGCCAGCAGCGGGGGGGCCATGAACACTGAAGCTTTCTTT
TRBV5-1	.	TRBJ2-2	14	.	CASSLGNRAGELFF	TGCGCCAGCAGCTTGGGGAATCGGGCCGGGGAGCTGTTTTTT
TRBV14	.	TRBJ2-1	14	TRBD2	CASSQVHTGGSQFF	TGTGCCAGCAGCCAAGTCCACACGGGAGGCTCTCAGTTCTTC
TRBV19	.	TRBJ2-5	18	TRBD1	CASSTWHGTGGIQETQYF	TGTGCCAGTAGTACCTGGCACGGGACAGGGGGCATCCAAGAGACCCAGTACTTC
TRBV5-1	.	TRBJ2-7	13	.	CASSPQVTDEQYF	TGCGCCAGCAGCCCACAGGTTACCGACGAGCAGTACTTC
TRBV5-1	.	TRBJ2-5	14	.	CASSLASGQETQYF	TGCGCCAGCAGCTTGGCCAGCGGCCAAGAGACCCAGTACTTC
TRBV4-1	.	TRBJ1-2	11	.	CASSHYYGYTF	TGCGCCAGCAGCCACTACTATGGCTACACCTTC
TRBV19	.	TRBJ1-1	14	.	CASSMRSGGTEAFF	TGTGCCAGTAGTATGAGGTCCGGAGGCACTGAAGCTTTCTTT
TRBV5-1	.	TRBJ2-1	16	TRBD1	CASSFPGTGVKNEQFF	TGCGCCAGCAGCTTCCCGGGGACAGGGGTGAAAAATGAGCAGTTCTTC
TRBV27	.	TRBJ2-3	15	TRBD2	CASRPRGLATDTQYF	TGTGCCAGCAGACCACGGGGACTAGCTACAGATACGCAGTATTTT